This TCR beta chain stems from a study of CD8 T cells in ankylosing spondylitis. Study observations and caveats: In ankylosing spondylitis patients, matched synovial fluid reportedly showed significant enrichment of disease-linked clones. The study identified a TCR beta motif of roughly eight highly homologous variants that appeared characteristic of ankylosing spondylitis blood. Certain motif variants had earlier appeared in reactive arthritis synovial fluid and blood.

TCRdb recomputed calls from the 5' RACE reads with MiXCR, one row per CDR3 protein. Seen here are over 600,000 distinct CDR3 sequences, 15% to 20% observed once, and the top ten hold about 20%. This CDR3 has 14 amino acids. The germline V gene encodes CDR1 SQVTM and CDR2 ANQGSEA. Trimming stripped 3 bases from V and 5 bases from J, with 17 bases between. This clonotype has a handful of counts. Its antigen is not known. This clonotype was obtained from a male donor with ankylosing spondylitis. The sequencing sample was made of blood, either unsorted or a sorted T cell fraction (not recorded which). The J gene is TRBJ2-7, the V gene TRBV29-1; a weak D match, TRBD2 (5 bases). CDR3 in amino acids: CSVDRRNGGNEQYF. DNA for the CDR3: TGCAGCGTTGATCGTAGGAATGGAGGAAACGAGCAGTACTTC.